These 13 T cell receptor beta chains originate from one sample sequenced in a study of PD-L1 blockade in urothelial cancer. Time point indicated: pretreatment peripheral blood. Profiling relied on immunoSEQ multiplex PCR, and the TCRdb table lists in-frame clones only, not all of them. The sample records just under 65,000 clones, 75% to 85% being singletons. This sample comprised PBMCs, obtained around atezolizumab (anti-PD-L1) treatment. These receptor sequences come from a man between 65 and 80 years old with urothelial cancer.

The V call is TRBV4-1, the J call TRBJ1-2, with TRBD1 identical over 7 bases. V trimming: 2 bases; J trimming: 4 bases; junction bases outside the gene matches: 7. CDR3 size: 15 residues. Germline V lookup: CDR1 MGHRA, CDR2 YSYEKL. The DNA of the CDR3 is TGCGCCAGCAGCCAACAGGGGGTTGGGGGCTATGGCTACACCTTC. This codes for CASSQQGVGGYGYTF.

This chain uses TRBV9 with TRBJ2-3; D is possibly TRBD2 (5 bases). The V end was cut by 1 base, the J end by 0 bases, with 12 bases between. The CDR3 length is 16 residues. Germline V gene data show CDR1 as SGDLS and CDR2 as YYNGEE. CDR3 nucleotide sequence: TGTGCCAGCAGCGTAACCCCCACTAGGAGCACAGATACGCAGTATTTT. It is translated as CASSVTPTRSTDTQYF.

V gene TRBV5-8 combines with J gene TRBJ2-7, with D maybe TRBD1 (5 bases). Germline V gives CDR1 SGHTS, CDR2 YDEGEE. V lost 4 bases to trimming and J lost 3 bases, with 8 bases between them. The CDR3 covers 12 residues. For the CDR3, the DNA is TGTGCCAGCAGCATGGACATCTACGAGCAGTACTTC. Protein sequence: CASSMDIYEQYF.

The rearrangement joins TRBV5-6 to TRBJ2-7; 7 positions agree with TRBD1. From germline, CDR1 is SGHDT and CDR2 YYEEEE. The trim removed 1 base at V and 5 bases at J, leaving 6 bases unmatched. This CDR3 is built from 14 residues. CDR3 bases: TGTGCCAGCAGCTTGACAGGGGTGTTCCACGAGCAGTACTTC. It is translated as CASSLTGVFHEQYF. Together with reference TRBV5-6 and TRBJ2-7, the CDR3 gives the full variable domain: DAGVTQSPTHLIKTRGQQVTLRCSPKSGHDTVSWYQQALGQGPQFIFQYYEEEERQRGNFPDRFSGHQFPNYSSELNVNALLLGDSALYLCASSLTGVFHEQYFGPGTRLTVT.

This chain connects TRBV2 to TRBJ1-1; 9 nucleotides agree with TRBD1. Germline CDR1 is SNHLY and CDR2 is FYNNEI. J gave up 3 bases and V 6 bases, and 8 bases lay outside the gene matches. The CDR3 is 15 residues long. In DNA form, the CDR3 reads TGTGCCAGCAGAGACGGGACAGGGTCGTACACTGAAGCTTTCTTT. Its protein product is CASRDGTGSYTEAFF.

The V call is TRBV7-8, the J call TRBJ1-4; tentatively, D is TRBD1 (5 bases). The CDR3 loop spans 15 amino acids. From germline, CDR1 is SGHVS and CDR2 FQNEAQ. V was trimmed by 5 bases and J by 5 bases, leaving 15 bases between them. The CDR3 sequence: CASSPRGRPNEKLFF. The CDR3 region has the DNA TGTGCCAGCAGCCCGCGGGGCAGACCAAATGAAAAACTGTTTTTT.

The chain recombines TRBV4-3 with TRBJ2-7; TRBD2 agrees at 11 bases. This CDR3 has 15 residues. Germline-derived CDR1 and CDR2 are LGHNA and YSLEER. Trimming cost V 1 base and J 6 bases; bases outside gene matches: 5. The CDR3 DNA sequence: TGCGCCAGCAGCCAAGCACTAGCGGGAGTCTCCGAGCAGTACTTC. Its translation: CASSQALAGVSEQYF.

The chain joins TRBV28 to TRBJ2-1, with no clear D. This CDR3 is 12 amino acids long. The germline V and J ends were trimmed by 8 bases and 4 bases, with 9 bases remaining between them. Germline V CDR1 and CDR2: MDHEN, SYDVKM. The CDR3 is CASSLPYNEQFF. CDR3 DNA: TGTGCCAGCTCCCTCCCTTACAATGAGCAGTTCTTC. The whole variable domain, filled in from reference TRBV28 and TRBJ2-1, reads DVKVTQSSRYLVKRTGEKVFLECVQDMDHENMFWYRQDPGLGLRLIYFSYDVKMKEKGDIPEGYSVSREKKERFSLILESASTNQTSMYLCASSLPYNEQFFGPGTRLTVL.

V is TRBV5-6 and J is TRBJ2-1; the D is unclear. Germline-derived CDR1 and CDR2 are SGHDT and YYEEEE. The CDR3 length is 12 residues. Trimming pared 1 base from V and 3 bases from J, leaving 2 bases between. For the CDR3, the DNA is TGTGCCAGCAGCTTGTACTACAATGAGCAGTTCTTC. The encoded protein is CASSLYYNEQFF.

The V call is TRBV28, the J call TRBJ2-1; D is perhaps TRBD2 (6 bases). Germline values: CDR1 MDHEN, CDR2 SYDVKM. The CDR3 has 11 amino acids. Trimming pared 2 bases from V and 10 bases from J, leaving 6 bases between. The CDR3 DNA reads TGTGCCAGCAGTTTAGGAGGGGAGCAGTTCTTC. This translates into CASSLGGEQFF.

This CDR3 reads CASSRTYYEQYF. The CDR3 region has the DNA TGTGCCAGCAGCCGGACTTACTACGAGCAGTACTTC. The rearrangement uses TRBV5-8 and TRBJ2-7, with a possible D match to TRBD2 (5 bases). Germline CDR1 reads SGHTS; CDR2 reads YDEGEE. The CDR3 runs 12 residues. V lost 4 bases and J lost 3, with 8 bases in between. The variable domain in full, with the rest retrieved from reference TRBV5-8 and TRBJ2-7, is EAGVTQSPTHLIKTRGQQATLRCSPISGHTSVYWYQQALGLGLQFLLWYDEGEERNRGNFPPRFSGRQFPNYSSELNVNALELEDSALYLCASSRTYYEQYFGPGTRLTVT.

This rearrangement joins TRBV25-1 to TRBJ1-2; 11 positions agree with TRBD1. The length of the CDR3 is 17 residues. From germline, CDR1 is MGHDK and CDR2 SYGVNS. J was trimmed by 4 bases and V by 4 bases; bases with no gene match: 11. The CDR3 spells CASSGPLGQGASYGYTF. CDR3 bases: TGTGCCAGCAGTGGACCACTTGGACAGGGGGCGAGCTATGGCTACACCTTC.

The chain couples TRBV7-2 to TRBJ2-7, with D perhaps matching TRBD1 (6 bases). The CDR3 extends over 13 amino acids. Per germline, CDR1 SGHTA and CDR2 FQGNSA. The ends were cut back, 5 bases at V and 2 bases at J, with 10 bases in the middle. Written as DNA, the CDR3 is TGTGCCAGCAGCACCGGGACAACCTACGAGCAGTACTTC. It specifies CASSTGTTYEQYF.